Detailed here is one T cell receptor (beta chain). TCRdb's copy holds only in-frame clones and misses some; the assay was immunoSEQ multiplex PCR. Here the sample spans about 260,000 clones, 80% to 90% being singletons. The data belong to a study of blood T cell repertoires in COVID-19. About the study: Acute-phase and convalescent COVID-19 samples originated in the United States, Italy and Spain. The analysed material was cDNA or gDNA that came from T cells, B-cell-depleted T cells, or PBMCs.

The V gene lost 2 bases and the J gene lost 2 bases, with 7 bases spanning the gap. Germline CDR1 KGHDR, CDR2 SFDVKD. The CDR3 runs to 14 residues. Sequenced sample: peripheral blood. The source of this sequence is a woman aged 70 to 79 with COVID-19, enrolled during active disease. The chain uses TRBV24-1 and TRBJ2-3; D not resolved. CDR3 DNA: TGTGCCACCAGTGATTATGGCCTCACAGATACGCAGTATTTT. Translating gives CATSDYGLTDTQYF.